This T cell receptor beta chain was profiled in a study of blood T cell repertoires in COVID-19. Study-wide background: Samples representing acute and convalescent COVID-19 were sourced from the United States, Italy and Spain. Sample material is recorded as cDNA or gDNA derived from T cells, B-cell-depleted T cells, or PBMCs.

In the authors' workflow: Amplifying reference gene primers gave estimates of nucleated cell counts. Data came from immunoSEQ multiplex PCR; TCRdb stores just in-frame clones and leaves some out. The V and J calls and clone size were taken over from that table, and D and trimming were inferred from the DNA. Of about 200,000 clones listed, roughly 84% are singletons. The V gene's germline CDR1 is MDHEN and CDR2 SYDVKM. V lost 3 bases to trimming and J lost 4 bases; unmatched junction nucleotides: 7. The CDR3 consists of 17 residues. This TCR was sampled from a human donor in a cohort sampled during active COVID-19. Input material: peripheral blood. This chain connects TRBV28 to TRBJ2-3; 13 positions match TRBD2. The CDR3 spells CASSFLWTSGSADTQYF. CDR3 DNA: TGTGCCAGCAGTTTCCTTTGGACTAGCGGGAGCGCAGATACGCAGTATTTT. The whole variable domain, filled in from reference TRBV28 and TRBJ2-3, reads DVKVTQSSRYLVKRTGEKVFLECVQDMDHENMFWYRQDPGLGLRLIYFSYDVKMKEKGDIPEGYSVSREKKERFSLILESASTNQTSMYLCASSFLWTSGSADTQYFGPGTRLTVL.